These 30 T cell receptor beta chains came from one sample sequenced in a study of blood T cell repertoires in COVID-19. Data came from immunoSEQ multiplex PCR; TCRdb stores just in-frame clones and leaves some out. The sample has some 87,000 clones, approximately 87% seen once; the top ten hold about 17%. The sample taken for sequencing was peripheral blood. The source is a human donor in a cohort sampled during active COVID-19.

The V call is TRBV5-4, the J call TRBJ1-2, with D perhaps matching TRBD1 (5 bases). Germline loops: CDR1 SGHNT, CDR2 YYREEE (reference sequence). V lost 0 bases to trimming and J lost 7 bases, with 13 bases between them. This CDR3 spans 14 amino acids. The CDR3 nucleotides read TGTGCCAGCAGCTTGGAGCAGGGTTTTGGTGGCTACACCTTC. Protein sequence: CASSLEQGFGGYTF. Filled out from reference TRBV5-4 and TRBJ1-2, the complete variable domain reads ETGVTQSPTHLIKTRGQQVTLRCSSQSGHNTVSWYQQALGQGPQFIFQYYREEENGRGNFPPRFSGLQFPNYSSELNVNALELDDSALYLCASSLEQGFGGYTFGSGTRLTVV.

The rearrangement uses TRBV6-2 or TRBV6-3 and TRBJ1-1, with D perhaps matching TRBD1 (5 bases). Trimming left V 4 bases short and J 6 bases short, with 15 bases between. The CDR3 loop spans 14 amino acids. The germline CDR1 and CDR2 sequences are MNHEY and SVGEGT. CDR3 sequence reads: CASSSIRTPPEAFF. The CDR3 bases are TGTGCCAGCAGTTCTATTCGGACACCCCCTGAAGCTTTCTTT.

This clone was seen at least ten times. The chain joins TRBV2 to TRBJ1-5, with unresolved D. The CDR3 spans 14 residues. V was pared by 6 bases and J by 0 bases, with 9 bases between. Germline-derived CDR1 and CDR2 are SNHLY and FYNNEI. The CDR3 DNA follows: TGTGCCAGCAGCCGGTTGAATAGCAATCAGCCCCAGCATTTT. Translating it yields CASSRLNSNQPQHF.

The rearrangement joins TRBV7-3 to TRBJ2-7; 10 positions agree with TRBD2. V was clipped by 1 base and J by 3 bases; unmatched bases: 6. Germline loops: CDR1 SGHTA, CDR2 FQGTGA. The CDR3 consists of 16 residues. As DNA, the CDR3 is TGTGCCAGCAGCTTAAAGGTGGCTAGCGGGGGCTACGAGCAGTACTTC. Its protein product is CASSLKVASGGYEQYF.

V usage is TRBV6-4 and J usage is TRBJ2-7; D perhaps matches TRBD2 (5 bases). Trimming cost V 7 bases and J 0 bases, with 13 bases left between them. This CDR3 contains 14 residues. From germline, CDR1 is MRHNA and CDR2 SNTAGT. For the CDR3, the DNA is TGTGCCAGCATTCCTTCAGCGGTCTCCTACGAGCAGTACTTC. Protein product: CASIPSAVSYEQYF.

The chain joins TRBV5-4 to TRBJ2-1; 9 bases agree with TRBD1. CDR1 is SGHNT, CDR2 YYREEE, per germline (reference sequence). V lost 6 bases to trimming and J lost 7 bases; unmatched junction nucleotides: 11. The CDR3 length is 15 residues. The CDR3 spells CASNRRGQGWNEQFF. CDR3 bases: TGTGCCAGCAATCGAAGGGGACAGGGATGGAATGAGCAGTTCTTC.

This chain uses TRBV21-1 with TRBJ1-1; the table assigns TRBD1, which was not confirmed against the DNA. TRBV21-1 is a pseudogene. The CDR3 runs to 13 residues. The chain's CDR3 is CASSKVQNTEAFF. For the CDR3, the DNA is TGTGCCAGCAGCAAAGTCCAGAACACTGAAGCTTTCTTT.

The chain couples TRBV12-3 or TRBV12-4 to TRBJ2-7, with unresolved D. The CDR3 is 12 residues long. With 4 bases removed from V and 1 base from J, the gap between germline ends came to 5 bases. Written as DNA, the CDR3 is TGTGCCAGCAGTTCCACTTCCTACGAGCAGTACTTC. Protein: CASSSTSYEQYF.

J is TRBJ2-7 and V is TRBV5-4; 10 nucleotides agree with TRBD2. Germline lookup yields CDR1 SGHNT and CDR2 YYREEE (reference sequence). CDR3 length: 14 amino acids. J lost 6 bases, V lost 4 bases, and 7 bases had no gene match. CDR3 coding DNA: TGTGCCAGCAGCCTACCGGGACTAGCGAGCGAGCAGTACTTC. Its translation is CASSLPGLASEQYF.

The chain employs TRBV6-6 and TRBJ1-6; D ambiguous. The CDR3 runs to 14 residues. Trimming stripped 2 bases from V and 9 bases from J, with 11 bases between. Germline V gene lookup returns CDR1 MNHNY and CDR2 SVGAGI (reference sequence). CDR3: CASSYGARGSPLHF. The CDR3 DNA follows: TGTGCCAGCAGTTACGGTGCGCGGGGTTCACCCCTCCACTTT.

The rearrangement links TRBV12-3 or TRBV12-4 to TRBJ2-1; 8 nucleotides agree with TRBD1. J lost 16 bases, V lost 5 bases, and 7 bases had no gene match. This CDR3 is 11 amino acids long. This chain's CDR3 is CASSPGTGEFF. The CDR3, as DNA: TGTGCCAGCAGTCCCGGGACAGGTGAATTCTTC.

Only a few counts were recorded for this clone. The chain is built from TRBV11-2 and TRBJ1-1, with a weak D call TRBD1 (6 bases). Germline values: CDR1 SGHAT, CDR2 FQNNGV. Trimming took 8 bases from V and 6 from J, leaving 19 bases between them. There are 14 residues in the CDR3. In DNA form, the CDR3 reads TGTGCCAGCCACAGGGATGGGTTGAGACCTGAAGCTTTCTTT. This gives the protein CASHRDGLRPEAFF. Based on the CDR3 plus reference TRBV11-2 and TRBJ1-1, the full variable domain is EAGVAQSPRYKIIEKRQSVAFWCNPISGHATLYWYQQILGQGPKLLIQFQNNGVVDDSQLPKDRFSAERLKGVDSTLKIQPAKLEDSAVYLCASHRDGLRPEAFFGQGTRLTVV.

The rearrangement uses TRBV28 and TRBJ1-1, with TRBD1 matching over 9 bases. V gave up 3 bases and J gave up 11 bases; unmatched junction bases: 13. The V gene's germline CDR1 is MDHEN and CDR2 SYDVKM. The CDR3 has 15 amino acids. The CDR3: CASSFSPDRGSSAFF. CDR3 nucleotides: TGTGCCAGCAGTTTCTCTCCGGACAGGGGAAGTTCGGCTTTCTTT.

The V and J genes are TRBV19 and TRBJ2-2; a weak D match, TRBD2 (6 bases). In germline, CDR1 is LNHDA, CDR2 SQIVND (reference sequence). V lost 3 bases and J lost 5, with 16 bases in between. The CDR3 loop spans 16 amino acids. This chain's CDR3 is CASSMRRGRGTGELFF. The CDR3 DNA follows: TGTGCCAGTAGTATGAGACGGGGGAGAGGGACCGGGGAGCTGTTTTTT.

V and J are TRBV9 and TRBJ2-1, with 10 bases lining up with TRBD2. The J segment lost 5 bases and the V segment lost 0 bases, leaving 8 bases of the junction unmatched. This CDR3 spans 17 amino acids. The V gene's germline CDR1 is SGDLS and CDR2 YYNGEE. The DNA of the CDR3 is TGTGCCAGCAGCGTAGCGTCTGGGCTAGCGGGGGACAATGAGCAGTTCTTC. It encodes CASSVASGLAGDNEQFF.

This clone was picked up one time. The rearrangement joins TRBV15 to TRBJ2-1; D is unresolved. CDR3 length equals 15 residues. The V end was cut by 0 bases, the J end by 2 bases, with 8 bases between. Germline loops: CDR1 LNHNV, CDR2 YYDKDF (reference sequence). CDR3 DNA sequence: TGTGCCACCAGCAGAGATCGAGAAACCTACAATGAGCAGTTCTTC. Residues: CATSRDRETYNEQFF.

This clone showed up just a few times. The V call is TRBV27, the J call TRBJ2-2, with 7 positions matching TRBD1. CDR1 and CDR2 (germline): MNHEY, SMNVEV (reference sequence). CDR3 length: 15 amino acids. With V trimmed by 2 bases and J by 1 base, 1 base remained unmatched. CDR3 DNA: TGTGCCAGCAGTTTAAGGACAGGGAACACCGGGGAGCTGTTTTTT. Translation gives CASSLRTGNTGELFF.

V and J are TRBV18 and TRBJ1-2, with TRBD1 matching over 10 bases. Germline V lookup: CDR1 KGHSH, CDR2 LQKENI. This CDR3 spans 15 amino acids. V was clipped by 1 base and J by 4 bases; unmatched bases: 3. CDR3 DNA sequence: TGTGCCAGCTCACCACGGGACAGGGGACTCTATGGCTACACCTTC. It specifies CASSPRDRGLYGYTF.

This sequence joins TRBV19 and TRBJ2-7; a possible D gene is TRBD2 (5 bases). This CDR3 spans 13 amino acids. V was cut by 4 bases and J by 2 bases, with 9 bases left in between. Germline V CDR1 and CDR2: LNHDA, SQIVND (reference sequence). CDR3 residues: CASSRGAPYEQYF. The CDR3, as DNA: TGTGCCAGTAGTAGGGGAGCCCCCTACGAGCAGTACTTC.

The J gene is TRBJ2-5, the V gene TRBV7-2; 10 bases are shared with TRBD1. The CDR3 length is 15 residues. The germline gives CDR1 SGHTA, CDR2 FQGNSA. V shed 1 base and J 5 bases; nucleotides not matched to a gene: 4. CDR3 sequence reads: CASSLGTGGRETQYF. CDR3 coding DNA: TGTGCCAGCAGCTTAGGGACAGGGGGGCGGGAGACCCAGTACTTC.

J is TRBJ2-2 and V is TRBV6-6, with 9 bases that match TRBD1. V was pared by 5 bases and J by 1 base, with 23 bases of the junction left unmatched. The CDR3 extends over 22 amino acids. CDR1 is MNHNY and CDR2 is SVGAGI in the germline V gene (reference sequence). DNA for the CDR3: TGTGCCAGCAGTCCACCGGGACAGGGCTTGGTCGGCGCAAGGAAGAACACCGGGGAGCTGTTTTTT. Its protein is CASSPPGQGLVGARKNTGELFF.

This rearrangement joins TRBV7-8 to TRBJ2-1; 9 nucleotides match TRBD1. This CDR3 has 15 amino acids. Germline V gene lookup returns CDR1 SGHVS and CDR2 FQNEAQ. The junction had 8 bases not matched to a gene; V was cut back by 2 bases and J by 9 bases. CDR3 residues: CASSLNTGGIGEQFF. In DNA form, the CDR3 reads TGTGCCAGCAGCTTAAATACAGGGGGCATCGGTGAGCAGTTCTTC.

This clone was seen a single time. V gene TRBV5-1 combines with J gene TRBJ1-2; a weak D match, TRBD1 (5 bases). The CDR3 sequence is 14 residues long. V was trimmed by 1 base and J by 3 bases, leaving 10 bases between them. CDR1 SGHRS and CDR2 YFSETQ come from the germline V gene. The CDR3 DNA follows: TGCGCCAGCAGCTTGAGCAGGGCGGACTATGGCTACACCTTC. It specifies CASSLSRADYGYTF.

This sequence joins TRBV10-3 and TRBJ1-1, with D tentatively TRBD1 (6 bases). The CDR3 runs 15 residues. V lost 6 bases to trimming and J lost 4 bases, with 18 bases between them. Germline loops: CDR1 ENHRY, CDR2 SYGVKD. The CDR3 loop reads CAISAGAEVPTEAFF. CDR3 sequence (DNA): TGTGCCATCAGCGCAGGGGCCGAGGTCCCCACTGAAGCTTTCTTT.

This clone was seen a handful of times. This sequence joins TRBV2 and TRBJ2-7; no clear D gene. This CDR3 is 12 amino acids long. Trimming cost V 7 bases and J 5 bases, with 12 bases left between them. CDR1 SNHLY and CDR2 FYNNEI come from the germline V gene. The CDR3 DNA reads as TGTGCCAGCAACTACCCAACCCACGAGCAGTACTTC. Translation: CASNYPTHEQYF. Together with reference TRBV2 and TRBJ2-7, the CDR3 gives the full variable domain: EPEVTQTPSHQVTQMGQEVILRCVPISNHLYFYWYRQILGQKVEFLVSFYNNEISEKSEIFDDQFSVERPDGSNFTLKIRSTKLEDSAMYFCASNYPTHEQYFGPGTRLTVT.

The rearrangement uses TRBV30 and TRBJ2-7, with D possibly TRBD1 on 5 matching bases. V was cut by 2 bases and J by 3 bases, with 8 bases left in between. Germline loops: CDR1 GTSNPN, CDR2 SVGIG (reference sequence). This CDR3 spans 12 amino acids. In nucleotides, the CDR3 is TGTGCCTGGAGTCAGGGTAACTACGAGCAGTACTTC. It encodes CAWSQGNYEQYF.

This clone was picked up a small number of times. The chain couples TRBV15 to TRBJ1-1, with 7 bases aligning to TRBD1. With V trimmed by 8 bases and J by 1 base, 4 bases remained unmatched. The CDR3 has 13 residues. Germline lookup yields CDR1 LNHNV and CDR2 YYDKDF (reference sequence). The CDR3 reads CATSGQPNTEAFF. CDR3 nucleotide sequence: TGTGCCACCTCGGGACAGCCGAACACTGAAGCTTTCTTT.

The chain has TRBV5-1 and TRBJ1-1; no definite D call. CDR3 length: 12 residues. Germline CDR1 reads SGHRS; CDR2 reads YFSETQ. The ends were cut back, 2 bases at V and 10 bases at J, with 12 bases in the middle. DNA of the CDR3: TGCGCCAGCAGCTTTGAGGGTGACGGAGCTTTCTTT. Encoded protein: CASSFEGDGAFF.

This clone was seen more than once but under ten times. This sequence joins TRBV5-1 and TRBJ2-7; TRBD2 might be the D (5 bases). This CDR3 has 15 residues. The germline V gene has CDR1 SGHRS and CDR2 YFSETQ. The germline V and J ends were trimmed by 0 bases and 2 bases, with 12 bases remaining between them. The CDR3 nucleotides read TGCGCCAGCAGCTTGGACCAGAGGGCTACCTACGAGCAGTACTTC. It is translated as CASSLDQRATYEQYF. The entire variable domain, with the rest obtained from reference TRBV5-1 and TRBJ2-7, is as follows: KAGVTQTPRYLIKTRGQQVTLSCSPISGHRSVSWYQQTPGQGLQFLFEYFSETQRNKGNFPGRFSGRQFSNSRSEMNVSTLELGDSALYLCASSLDQRATYEQYFGPGTRLTVT.

This rearrangement joins TRBV6-4 to TRBJ1-1; possibly TRBD1 for D (6 bases). The CDR3 has 13 amino acids. Per the germline V gene, CDR1 is MRHNA and CDR2 is SNTAGT. V was trimmed by 4 bases and J by 6 bases, leaving 12 bases between them. The CDR3 loop reads CASSGARGPEAFF. CDR3 nucleotide sequence: TGTGCCAGCAGTGGCGCCAGGGGCCCTGAAGCTTTCTTT.